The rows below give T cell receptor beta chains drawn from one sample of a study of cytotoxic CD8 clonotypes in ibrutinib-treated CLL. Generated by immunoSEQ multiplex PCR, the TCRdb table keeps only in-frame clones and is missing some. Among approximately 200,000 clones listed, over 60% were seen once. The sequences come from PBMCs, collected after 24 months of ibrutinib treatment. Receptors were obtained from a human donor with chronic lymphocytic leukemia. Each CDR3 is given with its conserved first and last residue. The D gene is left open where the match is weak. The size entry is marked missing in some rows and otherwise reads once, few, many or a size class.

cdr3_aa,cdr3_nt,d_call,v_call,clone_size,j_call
CASSQLAGGVYGELFF,TGTGCCAGCAGCCAATTGGCGGGAGGGGTGTACGGGGAGCTGTTTTTT,TRBD2,TRBV14,NA,TRBJ2-2
CASSGRQTYYGYTF,TGTGCCAGCAGCGGACGACAGACCTACTATGGCTACACCTTC,NA,TRBV5-6,NA,TRBJ1-2
CASSLSGLLLHEQYF,TGTGCCAGCAGTTTATCCGGGCTGCTATTACACGAGCAGTACTTC,NA,TRBV28,NA,TRBJ2-7
CASSFPGLAGDLVSSYNEQFF,TGTGCCAGCAGTTTCCCCGGACTAGCGGGAGATCTTGTCAGTTCCTACAATGAGCAGTTCTTC,TRBD2,TRBV28,NA,TRBJ2-1
CAWSVRETQYF,TGTGCCTGGAGTGTACGGGAGACCCAGTACTTC,NA,TRBV30,NA,TRBJ2-5
CASSPRGLAESSYEQYF,TGTGCCAGCAGCCCTCGAGGACTAGCGGAGAGCTCCTACGAGCAGTACTTC,TRBD2,TRBV11-1,NA,TRBJ2-7
CAWSMGEGQYF,TGTGCCTGGAGTATGGGGGAGGGCCAGTACTTC,TRBD2,TRBV30,NA,TRBJ2-5
CASSVVDRAGTEAFF,TGTGCCAGCAGCGTAGTAGACAGGGCGGGCACTGAAGCTTTCTTT,TRBD1,TRBV9,few,TRBJ1-1
CATSTDGGVGDEQFF,TGTGCCACCAGCACCGACGGAGGTGTGGGGGATGAGCAGTTCTTC,NA,TRBV15,NA,TRBJ2-1
CASSPLGTDTQYF,TGTGCCAGCAGCCCTTTGGGCACAGATACGCAGTATTTT,NA,TRBV7-9,NA,TRBJ2-3
CASSLSGGLTYEQYF,TGTGCCAGCAGTTTATCTGGCGGGTTAACCTACGAGCAGTACTTC,NA,TRBV28,NA,TRBJ2-7
CSASGTYEQYF,TGCAGTGCTAGCGGTACCTACGAGCAGTACTTC,NA,TRBV20-1,NA,TRBJ2-7
CASSTGGRGNYEQYF,TGTGCCAGCAGCACGGGAGGCAGGGGAAACTACGAGCAGTACTTC,NA,TRBV5-4,NA,TRBJ2-7
CASSLARDRGTDTQYF,TGCGCCAGCAGCTTGGCCCGGGACAGGGGCACAGATACGCAGTATTTT,TRBD1,TRBV5-1,few,TRBJ2-3
CASSPTGRETQYF,TGTGCCAGCAGTCCTACAGGGAGGGAGACCCAGTACTTC,NA,TRBV6-1,few,TRBJ2-5
CAAEGNTQYF,TGTGCCGCAGAGGGGAATACGCAGTATTTT,NA,TRBV6-1,NA,TRBJ2-3